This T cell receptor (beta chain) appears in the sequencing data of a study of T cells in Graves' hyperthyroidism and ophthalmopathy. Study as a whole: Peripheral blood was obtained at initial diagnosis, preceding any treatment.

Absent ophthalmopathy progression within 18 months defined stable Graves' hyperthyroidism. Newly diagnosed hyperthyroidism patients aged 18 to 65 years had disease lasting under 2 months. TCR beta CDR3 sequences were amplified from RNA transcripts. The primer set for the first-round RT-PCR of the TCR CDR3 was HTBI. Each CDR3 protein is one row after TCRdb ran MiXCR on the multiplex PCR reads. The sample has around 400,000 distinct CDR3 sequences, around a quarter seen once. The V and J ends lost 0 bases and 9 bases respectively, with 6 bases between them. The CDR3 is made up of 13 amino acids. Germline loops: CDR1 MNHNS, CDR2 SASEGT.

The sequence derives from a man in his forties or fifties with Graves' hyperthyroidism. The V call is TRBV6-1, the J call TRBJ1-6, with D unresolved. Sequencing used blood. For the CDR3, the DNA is TGTGCCAGCAGTGAAGCGAATTCTTCACCCCTCCACTTT. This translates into CASSEANSSPLHF.